Shown below are 11 T cell receptor beta chains from a single sample sequenced in a study of CD8+CD57+ T cells in acquired aplastic anemia. CDR3 and TCR beta VDJ profiling relied on genomic DNA as the template. MiXCR was run by TCRdb on the reads, yielding one entry per CDR3 protein. The table has 150,000 or so distinct CDR3 sequences, roughly 63% seen once; the top ten hold roughly 42%. Specimen: sorted CD4+, CD8+, or CD8+CD57+ T cells (not recorded which) from PBMCs. These receptors were collected from a human donor in good health.

The chain has TRBV19 and TRBJ1-5; maybe TRBD1 (6 bases). Germline assignment: CDR1 LNHDA and CDR2 SQIVND (reference sequence). Between the trimmed V and J ends, which lost 7 bases and 1 base, there was a span of 17 bases. CDR3 length equals 16 residues. The chain's CDR3 is CASMALRGRSNQPQHF. In DNA form, the CDR3 reads TGTGCCAGTATGGCCCTTAGGGGGAGAAGCAATCAGCCCCAGCATTTT.

The chain couples TRBV9 to TRBJ2-1; 13 nucleotides align to TRBD2. V was pared by 2 bases and J by 4 bases, with 6 bases of the junction left unmatched. Germline-derived CDR1 and CDR2 are SGDLS and YYNGEE. The CDR3 consists of 17 residues. The chain's CDR3 is CASSVGTSGERYNEQFF. CDR3 bases: TGTGCCAGCAGCGTGGGGACTAGCGGGGAACGGTACAATGAGCAGTTCTTC.

This clonotype has at least ten counts. The chain is built from TRBV2 and TRBJ2-1; D possibly corresponds to TRBD1 (5 bases). Germline V gene lookup returns CDR1 SNHLY and CDR2 FYNNEI. V was pared by 2 bases and J by 10 bases, with 12 bases between. CDR3 size: 13 residues. The CDR3 is CASSEFGANEQFF. In DNA, the CDR3 is TGTGCCAGCAGTGAATTTGGGGCAAACGAGCAGTTCTTC.

This clonotype was seen ten or more times. The rearrangement joins TRBV29-1 to TRBJ1-2; D gene ambiguous. The CDR3 loop spans 12 amino acids. Trimming cost V 6 bases and J 3 bases, with 11 bases left between them. Per the germline V gene, CDR1 is SQVTM and CDR2 is ANQGSEA. The CDR3 sequence is CSVGGRDYGYTF. DNA for the CDR3: TGCAGCGTCGGCGGGAGGGACTATGGCTACACCTTC.

Concerning this clonotype: Its ends do not fully match the called genes, so a read error is possible. The chain is built from TRBV7-1 and TRBJ1-5, with no clear D. TRBV7-1 is noted as an ORF with a role that remains uncertain. CDR3 length equals 18 residues. In nucleotides, the CDR3 is TGTGACAGCAGCTCTAGGGTGGTGGATGTCCATAGCAATCAGCCCCAGCATTTT. This encodes CDSSSRVVDVHSNQPQHF.

The chain combines TRBV15 with TRBJ2-7; D is possibly TRBD1 or TRBD2 (5 bases each). The CDR3 totals 17 residues. With 0 bases removed from V and 3 bases from J, the gap between germline ends came to 18 bases. In germline, CDR1 is LNHNV, CDR2 YYDKDF (reference sequence). The CDR3 loop is CATSRDLSQSRGYEQYF. In DNA form, the CDR3 reads TGTGCCACCAGCAGAGATCTTAGTCAGTCGAGGGGCTACGAGCAGTACTTC.

In this sample, this clonotype turned up a few times. V is TRBV20-1 and J is TRBJ2-5, with a possible D match to TRBD1 (7 bases). CDR1 and CDR2 from the germline V gene are DFQATT and SNEGSKA (reference sequence). Trimming pared 6 bases from V and 5 bases from J, leaving 16 bases between. The CDR3 covers 13 residues. This CDR3 reads CSAFQGGKETQYF. CDR3 DNA: TGCAGTGCATTTCAGGGGGGCAAGGAGACCCAGTACTTC.

This clonotype was seen repeatedly, ten times or more. J is TRBJ2-2 and V is TRBV12-3 or TRBV12-4; D is possibly TRBD1 or TRBD2 (5 bases each). The germline V and J ends were trimmed by 8 bases and 1 base, with 11 bases remaining between them. The CDR3 totals 14 residues. This chain's CDR3 is CASRRGGNTGELFF. CDR3 bases: TGTGCCAGCCGCCGTGGGGGGAACACCGGGGAGCTGTTTTTT.

This chain joins TRBV2 and TRBJ2-7; 7 bases align to TRBD1. CDR3 length: 15 residues. The V segment lost 4 bases and the J segment 0 bases; nucleotides outside the gene matches: 6. CDR1 and CDR2 from the germline V gene are SNHLY and FYNNEI. CDR3 DNA sequence: TGTGCCAGCAGTGGGAAGACAGGGTACTCCTACGAGCAGTACTTC. It is translated as CASSGKTGYSYEQYF. The complete variable domain, with remaining parts taken from reference TRBV2 and TRBJ2-7, reads EPEVTQTPSHQVTQMGQEVILRCVPISNHLYFYWYRQILGQKVEFLVSFYNNEISEKSEIFDDQFSVERPDGSNFTLKIRSTKLEDSAMYFCASSGKTGYSYEQYFGPGTRLTVT.

The chain has TRBV15 and TRBJ2-7, with D uncertain. The CDR3 totals 13 residues. Between the trimmed V and J ends, which lost 4 bases and 12 bases, there was a span of 19 bases. Germline V lookup: CDR1 LNHNV, CDR2 YYDKDF (reference sequence). DNA of the CDR3: TGTGCCACCAGCACCCAAGTATTGGCAGTGATGTACTTC. Translation: CATSTQVLAVMYF.

The table lists this clonotype with many counts. The chain links TRBV7-9 to TRBJ2-3; 11 nucleotides align to TRBD2. Germline-derived CDR1 and CDR2 are SEHNR and FQNEAQ (reference sequence). J was trimmed by 2 bases and V by 5 bases; bases with no gene match: 6. The length of the CDR3 is 16 residues. The CDR3 DNA follows: TGTGCCAGCAGCCCACTAGCGGGAGCCCCCACAGATACGCAGTATTTT. This sequence encodes CASSPLAGAPTDTQYF. Drawing the rest from reference TRBV7-9 and TRBJ2-3, the complete variable domain is DTGVSQNPRHKITKRGQNVTFRCDPISEHNRLYWYRQTLGQGPEFLTYFQNEAQLEKSRLLSDRFSAERPKGSFSTLEIQRTEQGDSAMYLCASSPLAGAPTDTQYFGPGTRLTVL.